Below, 12 T cell receptor beta chains from the same sample are listed, as sequenced in a study of early T cells in non-severe SARS-CoV-2 infection. MiXCR was run by TCRdb on the 5' RACE reads, yielding one entry per CDR3 protein. The repertoire holds about 25,000 distinct CDR3 sequences, with around 4% as singletons. The sequenced sample consisted of whole blood. The source of these receptors is an adult who was a healthcare worker with PCR-confirmed SARS-CoV-2 infection or an uninfected control (not recorded which).

In its sample, this clonotype was seen many times. The CDR3: CASSSLGGGLQGDEQFF. In DNA form, the CDR3 reads TGTGCCAGCAGCTCTCTCGGGGGGGGCCTCCAGGGGGATGAGCAGTTCTTC. V gene TRBV7-8 combines with J gene TRBJ2-1; a possible D gene is TRBD2 (8 bases). Germline V gene sequence: CDR1 SGHVS, CDR2 FQNEAQ. The length of the CDR3 is 17 residues. The V end lost 4 bases, the J end lost 8 bases, and 24 bases lay between the germline ends.

The chain is built from TRBV6-5 and TRBJ2-3; D ambiguous. This CDR3 is 14 amino acids long. Germline CDR1 reads MNHEY; CDR2 reads SVGAGI. V was pared by 3 bases and J by 2 bases, with 9 bases between. The CDR3 loop is CASSYRQNTDTQYF. The CDR3 DNA is TGTGCCAGCAGTTATCGGCAGAACACAGATACGCAGTATTTT.

This clonotype turned up a few times. The V gene is TRBV5-1, the J gene TRBJ2-7, with a weak D call TRBD2 (6 bases). This CDR3 comprises 14 residues. V was shortened by 5 bases and J by 2 bases, with 14 bases between the two germline ends. From germline, CDR1 is SGHRS and CDR2 YFSETQ. The CDR3 nucleotides read TGCGCCAGCAGTCGCGGGGAATCACCCTACGAGCAGTACTTC. Its protein is CASSRGESPYEQYF.

This clonotype has ten or more counts. The chain recombines TRBV11-2 with TRBJ2-1; 11 bases fit TRBD2. With V trimmed by 8 bases and J by 6 bases, 6 bases remained unmatched. Germline V gene data show CDR1 as SGHAT and CDR2 as FQNNGV. The CDR3 sequence is 14 residues long. The CDR3 reads CASVGLAALNEQFF. CDR3 in DNA: TGTGCCAGCGTGGGACTAGCGGCCCTCAATGAGCAGTTCTTC.

This clonotype was counted ten times or more. V usage is TRBV14 and J usage is TRBJ2-3; TRBD2 agrees at 9 bases. Germline assignment: CDR1 SGHDN and CDR2 FVKESK. After removal of 4 bases from V and 0 bases from J, the junction contained 8 bases not matched to a gene. The CDR3 is 17 residues long. CDR3 nucleotides: TGTGCCAGCAGCCTCTTAGCGGGGGCCTCTAGCACAGATACGCAGTATTTT. Residues: CASSLLAGASSTDTQYF.

The chain combines TRBV20-1 with TRBJ1-1; no definite D call. The CDR3 has 10 residues. The germline CDR1 and CDR2 sequences are DFQATT and SNEGSKA (reference sequence). Trimming shortened V by 6 bases and J by 8 bases, and 10 bases separated the two germline ends. The DNA of the CDR3 is TGCAGTGCATTGGACGGAGAAGCTTTCTTT. Amino acid sequence: CSALDGEAFF.

This clonotype was found many times. The chain is built from TRBV5-4 and TRBJ2-1, with TRBD2 identical over 13 bases. The germline V gene has CDR1 SGHNT and CDR2 YYREEE (reference sequence). This CDR3 spans 17 amino acids. The junction had 5 bases not matched to a gene; V was cut back by 4 bases and J by 1 base. CDR3: CASSPGLAGISYNEQFF. The CDR3 bases are TGTGCCAGCAGCCCGGGACTAGCGGGGATATCCTACAATGAGCAGTTCTTC.

This clonotype was counted ten times or more. The chain carries TRBV5-1 and TRBJ2-7; 9 bases are a match to TRBD1. The CDR3 totals 14 residues. CDR1 is SGHRS and CDR2 is YFSETQ in the germline V gene. Trimming removed 5 bases from V and 3 bases from J; junction bases left unmatched: 6. Here the CDR3 DNA reads TGCGCCAGCAGGACGAGACAGGGGGGCTACGAGCAGTACTTC. Amino acid sequence: CASRTRQGGYEQYF.

The CDR3 bases are TGTGCCAGCAGCTTAGTGTCAGGGAAGGATACGCAGTATTTT. This encodes CASSLVSGKDTQYF. This chain joins TRBV7-2 and TRBJ2-3, with a weak D call TRBD1 (5 bases). CDR1 SGHTA and CDR2 FQGNSA come from the germline V gene. V was pared by 1 base and J by 6 bases, with 11 bases between. The CDR3 has 14 amino acids.

This clonotype has a count of ten or more. The V call is TRBV29-1, the J call TRBJ2-3, with 9 bases lining up with TRBD2. The germline V gene encodes CDR1 SQVTM and CDR2 ANQGSEA. The CDR3 is made up of 17 amino acids. V lost 4 bases to trimming and J lost 3 bases; unmatched junction nucleotides: 14. The CDR3 bases are TGCAGCGTTGGCGGGGTAGCGGGAGAGTTGGTAACAGATACGCAGTATTTT. This translates into CSVGGVAGELVTDTQYF.

V is TRBV3-1 and J is TRBJ2-3; 10 nucleotides align to TRBD2. V shed 4 bases and J 1 base; nucleotides not matched to a gene: 11. From germline, CDR1 is LGHDT and CDR2 YNNKEL (reference sequence). This CDR3 spans 18 amino acids. As DNA, the CDR3 is TGTGCCAGCAGCCCCCAGGGGCTAGCGGGAGAAGGCACAGATACGCAGTATTTT. Translating gives CASSPQGLAGEGTDTQYF.

This chain uses TRBV5-1 with TRBJ2-5, with D possibly being TRBD2 (5 bases). Between the trimmed V and J ends, which lost 0 bases and 1 base, there was a span of 7 bases. This CDR3 has 14 amino acids. Per the germline V gene, CDR1 is SGHRS and CDR2 is YFSETQ. The CDR3 loop reads CASSLAAGQETQYF. CDR3 nucleotides: TGCGCCAGCAGCTTGGCCGCGGGCCAAGAGACCCAGTACTTC.